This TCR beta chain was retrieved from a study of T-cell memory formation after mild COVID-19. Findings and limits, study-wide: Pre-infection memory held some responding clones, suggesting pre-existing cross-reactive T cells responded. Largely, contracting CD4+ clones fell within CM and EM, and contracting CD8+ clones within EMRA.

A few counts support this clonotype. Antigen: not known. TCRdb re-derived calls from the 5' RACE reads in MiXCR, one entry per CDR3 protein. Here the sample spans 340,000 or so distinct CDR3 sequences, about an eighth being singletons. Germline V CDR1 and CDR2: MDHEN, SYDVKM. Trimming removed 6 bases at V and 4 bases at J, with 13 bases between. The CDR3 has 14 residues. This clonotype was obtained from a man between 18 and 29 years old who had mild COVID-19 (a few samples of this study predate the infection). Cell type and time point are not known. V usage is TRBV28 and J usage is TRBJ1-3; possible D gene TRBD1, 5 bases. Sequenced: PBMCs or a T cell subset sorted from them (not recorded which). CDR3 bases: TGTGCCAGCAGCCAAGGGGTGTCCGGAAACACCATATATTTT. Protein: CASSQGVSGNTIYF.